One and the same sample provided the 20 T cell receptor beta chains below, sequenced in a study of long-term antiretroviral therapy in people with HIV. At the survey level, the v3.0 immunoSEQ assay was run. Libraries were prepared by immunoSEQ multiplex PCR; TCRdb keeps only in-frame clonotypes and omits some of them. The data hold approximately 35,000 clones, with 65% to 80% observed a single time. The specimen comprised unsorted PBMCs, sampled 2 years after starting antiretroviral therapy. These receptors came from a woman aged 45-65 years with HIV.

The V gene is TRBV10-3, the J gene TRBJ2-1; D might be TRBD2 (6 bases). Trimming took 4 bases from V and 1 from J, leaving 8 bases between them. This CDR3 has 14 residues. In germline, CDR1 is ENHRY, CDR2 SYGVKD. The CDR3 here is CAISVGGSYNEQFF. The CDR3 DNA sequence: TGTGCCATCAGTGTGGGGGGTTCCTACAATGAGCAGTTCTTC.

This clone was counted a single time. The gene calls are TRBV27 and TRBJ2-7, with 7 nucleotides matching TRBD1. V lost 1 base, J lost 3 bases, and 3 bases stayed unmatched. CDR1 MNHEY and CDR2 SMNVEV come from the germline V gene (reference sequence). CDR3 size: 14 residues. The CDR3 sequence is CASSLWGQIYEQYF. CDR3 sequence (DNA): TGTGCCAGCAGTTTATGGGGACAGATCTACGAGCAGTACTTC.

The rearrangement joins TRBV7-9 to TRBJ2-2; the D gene is possibly TRBD2 (6 bases). The CDR3 extends over 14 amino acids. Germline assignment: CDR1 SEHNR and CDR2 FQNEAQ (reference sequence). V shed 1 base and J shed 4 bases, with 7 bases lying between them. The CDR3 DNA reads TGTGCCAGCAGCTTAGACGGGGGCACCGGGGAGCTGTTTTTT. It encodes CASSLDGGTGELFF. Using reference TRBV7-9 and TRBJ2-2 for the parts outside the CDR3, the full variable domain is DTGVSQNPRHKITKRGQNVTFRCDPISEHNRLYWYRQTLGQGPEFLTYFQNEAQLEKSRLLSDRFSAERPKGSFSTLEIQRTEQGDSAMYLCASSLDGGTGELFFGEGSRLTVL.

CDR3 sequence: CASSLAGVKEKLFF. For the CDR3, the DNA is TGTGCCAGCAGCTTAGCCGGGGTTAAGGAAAAACTGTTTTTT. V and J are TRBV7-2 and TRBJ1-4; the D is unclear. The V gene lost 0 bases and the J gene lost 8 bases, with 10 bases spanning the gap. Germline-derived CDR1 and CDR2 are SGHTA and FQGNSA. The CDR3 spans 14 residues.

The chain employs TRBV7-9 and TRBJ1-4; possibly TRBD1 for D (5 bases). The CDR3 is 15 amino acids. Germline lookup yields CDR1 SEHNR and CDR2 FQNEAQ (reference sequence). V lost 5 bases and J lost 7, with 17 bases in between. The DNA of the CDR3 is TGTGCCAGCAGCCCAGGGAGTGGGAGGGTTGAAAAACTGTTTTTT. This encodes CASSPGSGRVEKLFF. The full variable domain, with the rest looked up from reference TRBV7-9 and TRBJ1-4, is DTGVSQNPRHKITKRGQNVTFRCDPISEHNRLYWYRQTLGQGPEFLTYFQNEAQLEKSRLLSDRFSAERPKGSFSTLEIQRTEQGDSAMYLCASSPGSGRVEKLFFGSGTQLSVL.

V gene TRBV6-1 combines with J gene TRBJ1-3; D might be TRBD1 (5 bases). The germline V and J ends were trimmed by 4 bases and 0 bases, with 16 bases remaining between them. The germline V gene encodes CDR1 MNHNS and CDR2 SASEGT. The CDR3 is made up of 17 amino acids. The DNA of the CDR3 is TGTGCCAGCAGTGCCCAGGGCAGGACGGGCTCTGGAAACACCATATATTTT. This sequence encodes CASSAQGRTGSGNTIYF.

In DNA form, the CDR3 reads TGCAGCGTTGACTCTAACTATGGCTACACCTTC. Translation: CSVDSNYGYTF. V usage is TRBV29-1 and J usage is TRBJ1-2, with D unresolved. This CDR3 region has 11 residues. Deletions cut 3 bases from V and 0 bases from J, with 2 bases between. Germline lookup yields CDR1 SQVTM and CDR2 ANQGSEA. Combining the CDR3 with reference TRBV29-1 and TRBJ1-2 gives the whole variable domain SAVISQKPSRDICQRGTSLTIQCQVDSQVTMMFWYRQQPGQSLTLIATANQGSEATYESGFVIDKFPISRPNLTFSTLTVSNMSPEDSSIYLCSVDSNYGYTFGSGTRLTVV.

V usage is TRBV30 and J usage is TRBJ1-5; the D is unclear. The CDR3 consists of 12 residues. V shed 3 bases and J shed 7 bases, with 10 bases lying between them. Germline values: CDR1 GTSNPN, CDR2 SVGIG (reference sequence). This CDR3 is CAWREEGQPQHF. The CDR3, as DNA: TGTGCCTGGAGGGAGGAGGGCCAGCCCCAGCATTTT.

The chain recombines TRBV9 with TRBJ2-3; D not certain. This CDR3 is 13 amino acids long. The germline gives CDR1 SGDLS, CDR2 YYNGEE. The V and J ends lost 0 bases and 6 bases respectively, with 8 bases between them. The CDR3 DNA sequence: TGTGCCAGCAGCGTAGAAAAGTGGGATACGCAGTATTTT. Translated: CASSVEKWDTQYF.

The gene calls are TRBV4-1 and TRBJ2-1; 13 nucleotides match TRBD2. Germline-derived CDR1 and CDR2 are MGHRA and YSYEKL. Unmatched junction bases numbered 16, after V lost 3 bases and J lost 8 bases. The CDR3 spans 19 residues. The CDR3 DNA reads as TGCGCCAGCAGCCATTCACAGACTAGCGGGGGGCCATCTGACCATGAGCAGTTCTTC. The encoded protein is CASSHSQTSGGPSDHEQFF.

The chain recombines TRBV5-1 with TRBJ2-1; 7 bases match TRBD2. This CDR3 has 14 amino acids. The V gene's germline CDR1 is SGHRS and CDR2 YFSETQ. Losses at the gene ends were 4 bases for V and 6 bases for J; bases not matched to a gene: 7. The chain's CDR3 is CASSLGGGTNEQFF. The CDR3 nucleotides read TGCGCCAGCAGCCTTGGGGGGGGTACCAATGAGCAGTTCTTC. The full variable domain, rest sourced from reference TRBV5-1 and TRBJ2-1, is KAGVTQTPRYLIKTRGQQVTLSCSPISGHRSVSWYQQTPGQGLQFLFEYFSETQRNKGNFPGRFSGRQFSNSRSEMNVSTLELGDSALYLCASSLGGGTNEQFFGPGTRLTVL.

The rearrangement links TRBV2 to TRBJ2-5, with a possible D match to TRBD1 (5 bases). This CDR3 is 15 amino acids long. Trimming pared 0 bases from V and 2 bases from J, leaving 10 bases between. Germline CDR1 is SNHLY and CDR2 is FYNNEI. The CDR3 loop is CASSEAGADQETQYF. The DNA of the CDR3 is TGTGCCAGCAGTGAAGCAGGGGCGGATCAAGAGACCCAGTACTTC.

The chain couples TRBV11-3 to TRBJ2-3, with D possibly being TRBD1 (6 bases). The CDR3 length is 15 residues. V was clipped by 5 bases and J by 4 bases, with 16 bases between them. Looked up from germline, CDR1 is SGHNT and CDR2 is YENEEA. As DNA, the CDR3 is TGTGCCAGCAGCGGGGGCGGTGGGTTTTCAGATACGCAGTATTTT. Residues: CASSGGGGFSDTQYF.

This clone has more than one count but fewer than ten. The chain has TRBV7-2 and TRBJ2-2; 7 nucleotides align to TRBD2. Germline lookup yields CDR1 SGHTA and CDR2 FQGNSA. CDR3 length: 14 residues. V was pared by 2 bases and J by 7 bases, with 4 bases of the junction left unmatched. The CDR3 region has the DNA TGTGCCAGCAGCTTATCAGCGGGGTACGGGGAGCTGTTTTTT. This translates into CASSLSAGYGELFF.

The sample holds one count of this clone. The chain uses TRBV7-2 and TRBJ2-5; tentatively, D is TRBD1 (5 bases). CDR3 length equals 13 residues. Deletions cut 5 bases from V and 7 bases from J, with 14 bases between. Germline V gene lookup returns CDR1 SGHTA and CDR2 FQGNSA. CDR3 in amino acids: CASSTGLQGTQYF. The CDR3 region has the DNA TGTGCCAGCAGCACCGGGCTCCAGGGGACCCAGTACTTC. The variable domain in full, completed from reference TRBV7-2 and TRBJ2-5, reads GAGVSQSPSNKVTEKGKDVELRCDPISGHTALYWYRQSLGQGLEFLIYFQGNSAPDKSGLPSDRFSAERTGGSVSTLTIQRTQQEDSAVYLCASSTGLQGTQYFGPGTRLLVL.

The genes are TRBV5-1 and TRBJ1-3; no firm D call. Germline V gives CDR1 SGHRS, CDR2 YFSETQ. There are 17 residues in the CDR3. V gave up 1 base and J gave up 1 base, with 15 bases separating them. The CDR3 spells CASSLYAVGFSGNTIYF. The DNA for the CDR3 is TGCGCCAGCAGCTTGTACGCAGTCGGGTTTTCTGGAAACACCATATATTTT.

The chain recombines TRBV5-1 with TRBJ2-7; 9 nucleotides agree with TRBD1. Germline V gives CDR1 SGHRS, CDR2 YFSETQ. CDR3 size: 13 residues. With 7 bases clipped from V and 3 bases from J, the junction kept 5 bases outside the gene matches. For the CDR3, the DNA is TGCGCCAGCCGGGGACAGGGCGTCTACGAGCAGTACTTC. Translating it yields CASRGQGVYEQYF.

This clone was seen a single time. The chain uses TRBV5-1 and TRBJ2-5, with TRBD1 matching 9 bases. The length of the CDR3 is 15 residues. Germline trimming cut 0 bases from V and 5 bases from J; bases unmatched to any gene: 5. Germline CDR1 reads SGHRS; CDR2 reads YFSETQ. This CDR3 reads CASSLGQGEVETQYF. The CDR3 DNA reads as TGCGCCAGCAGCTTGGGACAGGGGGAGGTTGAGACCCAGTACTTC.

This sequence joins TRBV4-2 and TRBJ1-4, with TRBD1 matching over 7 bases. V was clipped by 0 bases and J by 8 bases; unmatched bases: 12. CDR1 is LGHNA and CDR2 is YNFKEQ in the germline V gene. There are 17 residues in the CDR3. The CDR3 nucleotides are TGTGCCAGCAGCCAAGAGGGGGCAGGGGGGGGTCAGGAAAAACTGTTTTTT. Translated: CASSQEGAGGGQEKLFF.

This sequence joins TRBV5-1 and TRBJ1-5; D is unclear. The CDR3 covers 11 residues. In germline, CDR1 is SGHRS, CDR2 YFSETQ. Trimming removed 3 bases at V and 11 bases at J, with 9 bases between. The CDR3 here is CASSWVTSQHF. In DNA form, the CDR3 reads TGCGCCAGCAGCTGGGTTACGTCCCAGCATTTT.